Each of the 6 T cell receptor beta chains below was sequenced from the same sample in a study of blood T cell repertoires in COVID-19. The method was immunoSEQ multiplex PCR; TCRdb's version includes in-frame clones alone and lacks a portion of them. The sample includes 70,000 to 95,000 clones, about 89% of them seen just once. The specimen sequenced was peripheral blood. The receptors here all came from a man aged 65 to 85 with active or convalescent COVID-19.

V and J are TRBV19 and TRBJ2-3; 10 nucleotides match TRBD1. The CDR3 runs to 14 residues. Trimming cost V 7 bases and J 6 bases; bases outside gene matches: 7. CDR1 is LNHDA and CDR2 is SQIVND in the germline V gene (reference sequence). The CDR3 region is CASTDRGRGDTQYF. The CDR3 DNA reads TGTGCCAGTACCGACAGGGGGCGCGGGGATACGCAGTATTTT.

The chain recombines TRBV11-2 with TRBJ1-2; no reliable D call. Germline V CDR1 and CDR2: SGHAT, FQNNGV. Trimming took off 0 bases at V and 4 bases at J, with 9 bases between the two ends. The length of the CDR3 is 14 residues. CDR3 loop: CASSLDNSRYGYTF. The CDR3 DNA is TGTGCCAGCAGCTTAGATAATAGCCGCTATGGCTACACCTTC.

The J gene is TRBJ2-3, the V gene TRBV4-3; D not resolved. The CDR3 contains 16 residues. Trimming took off 5 bases at V and 0 bases at J, with 15 bases between the two ends. Germline CDR1 LGHNA, CDR2 YSLEER. CDR3 in amino acids: CASSSKGSTSTDTQYF. In nucleotides, the CDR3 is TGCGCCAGCAGCTCCAAAGGTAGCACTAGCACAGATACGCAGTATTTT.

The CDR3 DNA follows: TGTGCCAGCAGCTTGGCCGTTAGCCTCTACAATGAGCAGTTCTTC. Amino acids: CASSLAVSLYNEQFF. This chain links TRBV5-4 with TRBJ2-1; unclear D gene. This CDR3 contains 15 residues. Looked up from germline, CDR1 is SGHNT and CDR2 is YYREEE (reference sequence). V was clipped by 0 bases and J by 3 bases, with 10 bases between them.

The V and J genes are TRBV27 and TRBJ1-2, with D unclear. V was shortened by 6 bases and J by 3 bases, with 14 bases between the two germline ends. In germline, CDR1 is MNHEY, CDR2 SMNVEV (reference sequence). The CDR3 runs 14 residues. The CDR3 nucleotides are TGTGCCAGCAGCCGGGGAGGTTGGGACTATGGCTACACCTTC. Protein sequence: CASSRGGWDYGYTF.

This rearrangement joins TRBV19 to TRBJ1-2, with TRBD1 matching over 9 bases. Germline V gene lookup returns CDR1 LNHDA and CDR2 SQIVND (reference sequence). The CDR3 extends over 14 amino acids. V was clipped by 5 bases and J by 6 bases; unmatched bases: 7. DNA for the CDR3: TGTGCCAGTAGTTCCGGACAGGGGTTGAATGGCTACACCTTC. Protein product: CASSSGQGLNGYTF.